The next 16 T cell receptor beta chains were all read from a single sample in a study of Tregs in tolerant kidney transplant recipients. Related graft donors supplied nonmyeloablative bone marrow transplants, and mixed chimerism was transient. Only in-frame clones appear in the TCRdb table, and some are missing; sequencing was by immunoSEQ multiplex PCR. Its table lists 14,000 or so clones. Sequencing was performed on CD8+ T cells from blood (PBMCs), taken 6 months after the transplant. Receptors originate from a human patient who received a combined kidney and bone marrow transplant. Some of these T cells may belong to the graft donor.

With regard to this clone: The read halts 3 residues ahead of the CDR3 end, with the missing end drawn from the germline J gene. The rearrangement uses TRBV29-1 and TRBJ2-7; 8 nucleotides match TRBD2. This CDR3 has 14 amino acids. V shed 2 bases and J 4 bases; nucleotides not matched to a gene: 7. CDR1 and CDR2 (germline): SQVTM, ANQGSEA. The sequenced CDR3 bases are TGCAGCGTTGAACTGCGGGGGGCAGATTACGAG. Protein product: CSVELRGADYE. From start to end, the CDR3 is CSVELRGADYEQYF.

In regard to this clone: The read halts 3 residues ahead of the CDR3 end, with the missing end drawn from the germline J gene. This chain connects TRBV7-2 to TRBJ1-4; no definite D call. This CDR3 comprises 12 residues. Germline CDR1 is SGHTA and CDR2 is FQGNSA. CDR3 region: CASRNLAGELFF. The CDR3 DNA, read in part, is TGTGCCAGCAGGAACCTAGCGGGAGAA.

Remarks on this clone: The read halts 3 residues ahead of the CDR3 end, with the missing end drawn from the germline J gene. The rearrangement links TRBV4-1 to TRBJ2-5; 8 bases are shared with TRBD1. The CDR3 length is 15 residues. The V gene's germline CDR1 is MGHRA and CDR2 YSYEKL. Trimming took 1 base from V and 2 from J; bases not matched to a gene: 3. CDR3 protein: CASSQGGTGQETQYF. The CDR3 DNA, read in part, is TGCGCCAGCAGCCAAGGGGGGACAGGACAAGAGACC.

For this clone: Read sequence stops 3 residues before the CDR3 end, and the germline J gene provides the missing end. The chain is built from TRBV2 and TRBJ2-7; D is possibly TRBD2 (7 bases). The CDR3 consists of 15 residues. Between the trimmed V and J ends, which lost 4 bases and 2 bases, there was a span of 15 bases. CDR1 is SNHLY, CDR2 FYNNEI, per germline. CDR3 region: CASSVGGVQPYEQYF. CDR3 DNA, as far as it was read: TGTGCCAGCAGTGTAGGGGGGGTGCAGCCCTACGAG.

On this clone: The CDR3 end lies 3 residues beyond the end of the read and is filled in from the germline J gene. This chain joins TRBV18 and TRBJ2-4, with D possibly matching TRBD1 (6 bases). The CDR3 covers 15 residues. CDR1 and CDR2 (germline): KGHSH, LQKENI. The CDR3 spells CASSPRQALQETQYF. CDR3 DNA (partial): TGTGCCAGCTCCCCGAGACAGGCCCTTCAAGAGACT.

As regards this clone: The read terminates 3 residues before the CDR3 end, so the remaining end is supplied by the germline J gene. The chain combines TRBV6-9 with TRBJ1-2; 8 bases line up with TRBD1. With V trimmed by 9 bases and J by 6 bases, 9 bases remained unmatched. This CDR3 region has 13 residues. Germline lookup yields CDR1 MNHGY and CDR2 SVAAGI. The part of the CDR3 DNA that was read is TGTGCCAGTATTGACGGACAGGGAAATGGC. This codes for CASIDGQGNG. The whole CDR3 region reads CASIDGQGNGYTF.

Note on this clone: The read falls 3 residues short of the CDR3 end, and the missing part is taken from the germline J gene. This chain joins TRBV5-1 and TRBJ2-7, with 13 bases matching TRBD2. Trimming at V came to 2 bases and at J to 2 bases, leaving 1 base not matched to a gene. Germline V gene lookup returns CDR1 SGHRS and CDR2 YFSETQ. CDR3 length equals 15 residues. The CDR3 loop reads CASSFTSGGAYEQYF. The sequenced CDR3 bases are TGCGCCAGCAGCTTCACTAGCGGGGGGGCCTACGAG.

With regard to this clone: The DNA ends 3 residues before the CDR3 does, and the rest of the CDR3 is filled in from the germline J gene. This rearrangement joins TRBV7-9 to TRBJ2-4; 10 bases fit TRBD1. The germline gives CDR1 SEHNR, CDR2 FQNEAQ (reference sequence). CDR3 length: 14 residues. The CDR3 bases that were read are TGTGCCAGCAGCGTACCCGGGACAGGGGACGGT. Encoded protein: CASSVPGTGDG. The CDR3 in its entirety is CASSVPGTGDGQYF.

By frequency, this clone registers medium-sized. The CDR3 end lies 3 residues beyond the end of the read and is filled in from the germline J gene. This chain connects TRBV28 to TRBJ2-3; no definite D call. Germline V gene data show CDR1 as MDHEN and CDR2 as SYDVKM. The V end lost 3 bases, the J end lost 0 bases, and 13 bases lay between the germline ends. This CDR3 spans 16 amino acids. CDR3 region: CASSLALHYSTDTQYF. Partial CDR3 DNA: TGTGCCAGCAGTTTGGCTCTTCACTATAGCACAGATACG.

As to this clone: The missing CDR3 end, 3 residues past where the read stops, is filled in from the germline J gene. The chain couples TRBV2 to TRBJ1-6; 9 bases line up with TRBD1. Germline V gives CDR1 SNHLY, CDR2 FYNNEI. J gave up 7 bases and V 5 bases, and 6 bases lay outside the gene matches. This CDR3 is built from 15 residues. CDR3 sequence: CASSFSGTGNSPLHF. Incomplete CDR3 DNA: TGTGCCAGCAGTTTCTCCGGGACAGGGAATTCACCC.

About this clone: The read comes to an end 3 residues before the CDR3 does, leaving the germline J gene to fill in the end. This sample also contains other DNA sequences that code for the same CDR3. The V call is TRBV13, the J call TRBJ1-3; D unresolved. The CDR3 sequence is 14 residues long. V shed 0 bases and J shed 1 base, with 4 bases lying between them. The germline V gene encodes CDR1 PRHDT and CDR2 FYEKMQ (reference sequence). The sequenced CDR3 bases are TGTGCCAGCAGCTTAGGACAGTCTGGAAACACC. Translation gives CASSLGQSGNT. In full, the CDR3 reads CASSLGQSGNTIYF.

Concerning this clone itself: The read ends 3 residues shy of where the CDR3 ends; the end is completed using the germline J gene. This rearrangement joins TRBV7-6 to TRBJ1-2; D possibly corresponds to TRBD1 (6 bases). The CDR3 runs 16 residues. Germline values: CDR1 SGHVS, CDR2 FNYEAQ. CDR3 DNA, as far as it was read: TGTGCCAGCAGCCTGACTAGCGGGGGGGCGGGAGGCGAC. Translated: CASSLTSGGAGGD. The full CDR3 sequence reads CASSLTSGGAGGDYTF.

Concerning this clone itself: The read falls 3 residues short of the CDR3 end, and the missing part is taken from the germline J gene. The V and J genes are TRBV28 and TRBJ1-1; D unclear. The CDR3 consists of 13 residues. Germline CDR1 reads MDHEN; CDR2 reads SYDVKM. The V end lost 6 bases, the J end lost 0 bases, and 8 bases lay between the germline ends. Partial CDR3 DNA: TGTGCCAGCAGCCGCAGTATGAACACTGAA. The encoded protein is CASSRSMNTE. The CDR3 in full is CASSRSMNTEAFF.

Details on this clone: With the read ending 3 residues before the CDR3 end, the germline J gene is used to fill in that end. The chain uses TRBV30 and TRBJ1-2; D remains unclear. Germline V CDR1 and CDR2: GTSNPN, SVGIG (reference sequence). There are 12 residues in the CDR3. The sequenced CDR3 bases are TGTGCCTCCGACACGTACTCATACGAC. Translated, it gives CASDTYSYD. The full CDR3 protein reads CASDTYSYDYTF.

In the case of this clone: The read ends 3 residues shy of where the CDR3 ends; the end is completed using the germline J gene. The rearrangement links TRBV7-9 to TRBJ2-3, with D possibly matching TRBD2 (6 bases). The CDR3 extends over 13 amino acids. Germline V gene data show CDR1 as SEHNR and CDR2 as FQNEAQ (reference sequence). The CDR3 sequence: CASSPGGEQPQYF. The covered CDR3 bases are TGTGCCAGCAGCCCAGGCGGGGAGCAGCCG.

On this clone: The read ends 3 residues before the CDR3 terminus; that terminus is restored from the germline J gene. The genes are TRBV20-1 and TRBJ2-1, with D maybe TRBD2 (6 bases). The V end was cut by 0 bases, the J end by 2 bases, with 11 bases between. The CDR3 has 15 amino acids. CDR1 DFQATT and CDR2 SNEGSKA come from the germline V gene (reference sequence). Partial CDR3 DNA: TGCAGTGCTAGAGATTTGTGGGGGGCCTACAATGAG. Protein: CSARDLWGAYNE. From start to end, the CDR3 is CSARDLWGAYNEQFF.